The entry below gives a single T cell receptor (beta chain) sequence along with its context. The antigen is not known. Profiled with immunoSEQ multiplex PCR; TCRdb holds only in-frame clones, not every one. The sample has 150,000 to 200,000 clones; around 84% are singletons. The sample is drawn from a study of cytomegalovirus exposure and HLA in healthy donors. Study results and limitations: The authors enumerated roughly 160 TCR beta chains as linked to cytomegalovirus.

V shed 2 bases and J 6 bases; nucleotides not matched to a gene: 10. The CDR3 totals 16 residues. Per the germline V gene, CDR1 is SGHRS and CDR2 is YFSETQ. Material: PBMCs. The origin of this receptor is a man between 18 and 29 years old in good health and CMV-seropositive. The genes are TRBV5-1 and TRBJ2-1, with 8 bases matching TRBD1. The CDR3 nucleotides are TGCGCCAGCAGCTTCACCGGGACAGGTATGGTCAATGAGCAGTTCTTC. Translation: CASSFTGTGMVNEQFF. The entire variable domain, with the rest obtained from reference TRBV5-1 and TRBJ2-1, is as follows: KAGVTQTPRYLIKTRGQQVTLSCSPISGHRSVSWYQQTPGQGLQFLFEYFSETQRNKGNFPGRFSGRQFSNSRSEMNVSTLELGDSALYLCASSFTGTGMVNEQFFGPGTRLTVL.